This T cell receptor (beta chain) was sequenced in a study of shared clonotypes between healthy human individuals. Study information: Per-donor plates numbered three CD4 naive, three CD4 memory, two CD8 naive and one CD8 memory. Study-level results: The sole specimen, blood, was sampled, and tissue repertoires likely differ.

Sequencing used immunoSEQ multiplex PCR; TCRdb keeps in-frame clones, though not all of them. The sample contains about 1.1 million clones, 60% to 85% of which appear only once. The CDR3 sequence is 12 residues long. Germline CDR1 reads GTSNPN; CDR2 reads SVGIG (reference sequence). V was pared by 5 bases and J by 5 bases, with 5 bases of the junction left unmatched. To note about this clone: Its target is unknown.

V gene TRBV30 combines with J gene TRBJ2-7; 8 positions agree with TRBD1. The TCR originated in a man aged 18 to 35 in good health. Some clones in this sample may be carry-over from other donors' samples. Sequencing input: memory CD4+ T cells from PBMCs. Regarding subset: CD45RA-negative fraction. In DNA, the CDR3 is TGTGCCTGGGGCCCAGGGGGCGACGAGCAGTACTTC. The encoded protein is CAWGPGGDEQYF.